This entry features one TCR beta chain sequence. This entry comes from a study of blood T cells in healthy people across ages. Germline loops: CDR1 SGHTA, CDR2 FQGNSA. The CDR3 consists of 13 residues. V was trimmed by 6 bases and J by 5 bases, leaving 13 bases between them. Alongside a J-beta primer mix, a sample-barcoded 5' primer served in a second PCR lasting about 6 to 12 cycles. TCRdb redid the calling of the 5' RACE reads with MiXCR, one entry per CDR3 protein. The repertoire holds hundreds of thousands of distinct CDR3 sequences, around 25% seen once, with 9.4% in the top ten. The same data also went into a second study, on T cells of mothers and their children.

The origin of this receptor is a boy between 5 and 17 years old in good health. The V gene is TRBV7-2, the J gene TRBJ2-5; D possibly uses TRBD1 or TRBD2 (5 bases each). The sequencing sample was made of blood. CDR3: CASRLAGIETQYF. As DNA, the CDR3 is TGTGCCAGCAGGCTAGCAGGGATTGAGACCCAGTACTTC.